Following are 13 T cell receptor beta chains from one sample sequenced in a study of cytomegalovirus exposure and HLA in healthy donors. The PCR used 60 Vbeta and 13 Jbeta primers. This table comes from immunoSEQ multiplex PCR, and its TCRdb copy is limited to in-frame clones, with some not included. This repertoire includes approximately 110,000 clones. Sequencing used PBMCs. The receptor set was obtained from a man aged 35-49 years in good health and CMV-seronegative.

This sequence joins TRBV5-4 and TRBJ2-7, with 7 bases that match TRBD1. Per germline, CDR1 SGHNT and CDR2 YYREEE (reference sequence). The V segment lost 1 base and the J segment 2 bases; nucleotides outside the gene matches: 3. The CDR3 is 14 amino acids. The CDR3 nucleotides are TGTGCCAGCAGCTTGAAGGGGACAGCCTACGAGCAGTACTTC. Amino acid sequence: CASSLKGTAYEQYF.

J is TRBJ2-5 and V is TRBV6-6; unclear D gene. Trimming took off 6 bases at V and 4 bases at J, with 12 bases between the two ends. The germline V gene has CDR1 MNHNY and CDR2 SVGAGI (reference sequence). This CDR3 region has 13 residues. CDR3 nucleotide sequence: TGTGCCAGCAGACCCACCACATTAGAGACCCAGTACTTC. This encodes CASRPTTLETQYF.

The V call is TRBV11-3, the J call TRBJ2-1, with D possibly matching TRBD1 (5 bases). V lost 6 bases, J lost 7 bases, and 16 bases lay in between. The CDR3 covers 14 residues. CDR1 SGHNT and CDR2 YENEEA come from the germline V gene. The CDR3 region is CASSSTALGNEQFF. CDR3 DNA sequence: TGTGCCAGCAGTTCGACAGCGTTGGGAAATGAGCAGTTCTTC.

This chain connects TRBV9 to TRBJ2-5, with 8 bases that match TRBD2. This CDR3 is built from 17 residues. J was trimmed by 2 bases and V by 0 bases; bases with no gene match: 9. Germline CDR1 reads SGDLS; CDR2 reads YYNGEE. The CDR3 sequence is CASSVGTSTRPQETQYF. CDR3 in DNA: TGTGCCAGCAGCGTAGGGACTAGCACCAGGCCGCAAGAGACCCAGTACTTC.

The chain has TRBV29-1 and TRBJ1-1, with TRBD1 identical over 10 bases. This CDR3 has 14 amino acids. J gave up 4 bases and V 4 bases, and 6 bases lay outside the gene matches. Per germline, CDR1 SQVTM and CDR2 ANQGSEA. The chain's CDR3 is CSVVSWTGGTEAFF. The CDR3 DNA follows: TGCAGCGTTGTAAGTTGGACAGGGGGCACTGAAGCTTTCTTT.

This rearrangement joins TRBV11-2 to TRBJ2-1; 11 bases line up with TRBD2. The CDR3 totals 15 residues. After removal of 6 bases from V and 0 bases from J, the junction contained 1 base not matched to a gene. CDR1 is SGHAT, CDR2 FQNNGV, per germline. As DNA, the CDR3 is TGTGCCAGCAGAACTAGCGGGAGCTCCTACAATGAGCAGTTCTTC. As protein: CASRTSGSSYNEQFF.

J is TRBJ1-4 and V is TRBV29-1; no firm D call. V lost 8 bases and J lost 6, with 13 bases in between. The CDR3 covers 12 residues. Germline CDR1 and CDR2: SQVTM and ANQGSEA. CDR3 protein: CSSQAGDEKLFF. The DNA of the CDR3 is TGCAGCTCCCAAGCGGGCGATGAAAAACTGTTTTTT.

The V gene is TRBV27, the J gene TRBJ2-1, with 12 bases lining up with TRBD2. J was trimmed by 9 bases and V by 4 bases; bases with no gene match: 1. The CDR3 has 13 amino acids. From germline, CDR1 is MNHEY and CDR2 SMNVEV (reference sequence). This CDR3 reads CASSSTSGGEQFF. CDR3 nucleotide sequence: TGTGCCAGCAGTTCGACTAGCGGGGGTGAGCAGTTCTTC.

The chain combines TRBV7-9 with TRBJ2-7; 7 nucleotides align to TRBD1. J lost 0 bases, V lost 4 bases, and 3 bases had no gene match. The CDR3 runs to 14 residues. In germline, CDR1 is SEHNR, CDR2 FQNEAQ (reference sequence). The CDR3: CASSSTGSSYEQYF. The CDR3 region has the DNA TGTGCCAGCAGCTCGACAGGGAGCTCCTACGAGCAGTACTTC.

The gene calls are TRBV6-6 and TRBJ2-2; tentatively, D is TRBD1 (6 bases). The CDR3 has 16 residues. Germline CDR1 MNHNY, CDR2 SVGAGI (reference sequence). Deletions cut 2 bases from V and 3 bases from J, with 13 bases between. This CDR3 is CASSYNREIHTGELFF. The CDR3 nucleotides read TGTGCCAGCAGTTACAACAGGGAAATTCACACCGGGGAGCTGTTTTTT.

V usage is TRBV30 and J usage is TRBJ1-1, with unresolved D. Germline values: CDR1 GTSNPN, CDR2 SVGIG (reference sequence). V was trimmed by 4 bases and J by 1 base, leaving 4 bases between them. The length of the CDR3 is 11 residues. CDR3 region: CAWTRNTEAFF. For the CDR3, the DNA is TGTGCCTGGACCCGGAACACTGAAGCTTTCTTT.

DNA for the CDR3: TGTGCCAGCACCCGAGTGAGTGAAGCTTTCTTT. Its protein is CASTRVSEAFF. This rearrangement joins TRBV7-9 to TRBJ1-1; no reliable D call. Germline CDR1 reads SEHNR; CDR2 reads FQNEAQ (reference sequence). The CDR3 length is 11 residues. V was cut by 7 bases and J by 7 bases, with 10 bases left in between.

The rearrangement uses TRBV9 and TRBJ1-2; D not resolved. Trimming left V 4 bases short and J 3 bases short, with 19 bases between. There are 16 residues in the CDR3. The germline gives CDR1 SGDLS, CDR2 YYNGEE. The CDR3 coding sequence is TGTGCCAGCAGCCCGCGCCGTTCGAGGGTCGACTATGGCTACACCTTC. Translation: CASSPRRSRVDYGYTF.